This passage covers 8 T cell receptor beta chains from one sample sequenced in a study of T cell responses to AZD1222 COVID-19 vaccine (dated by TCRdb to the early 2020s). Libraries were constructed by the immunoSEQ multiplex PCR assay. TCRdb's version of the immuneACCESS table is confined to in-frame rearrangements and falls short of the full clone set. An unresolved V gene accounts for under half of the shortfall where checked; the remainder is of unknown origin. The sample table holds over 95,000 clones, of which about nine tenths were seen once. The ten biggest clones cover approximately 4.9% of the sample. Taken with the paper, the label for time point translates to: baseline before first vaccination. Sequencing used peripheral blood, obtained on day 0 of AZD1222 vaccination. The receptors were sampled from an adult in good health.

This clone was recorded only once. This chain uses TRBV19 with TRBJ2-1; possibly TRBD1 or TRBD2 for D (5 bases each). From germline, CDR1 is LNHDA and CDR2 SQIVND (reference sequence). This CDR3 contains 16 residues. V was cut by 6 bases and J by 0 bases, with 15 bases left in between. CDR3 region: CASSRPRDRSYNEQFF. The CDR3, as DNA: TGTGCCAGTAGCCGACCCCGGGACCGCTCCTACAATGAGCAGTTCTTC.

This clone showed up just once. This chain connects TRBV11-2 to TRBJ1-1; 7 positions agree with TRBD1. This CDR3 has 16 residues. V gave up 0 bases and J gave up 1 base; unmatched junction bases: 5. From germline, CDR1 is SGHAT and CDR2 FQNNGV. This chain's CDR3 is CASSLEWGQKNTEAFF. The CDR3 DNA reads as TGTGCCAGCAGCTTAGAGTGGGGACAGAAGAACACTGAAGCTTTCTTT.

This chain uses TRBV19 with TRBJ2-5; D may be TRBD1 or TRBD2 (5 bases each). Germline CDR1 LNHDA, CDR2 SQIVND (reference sequence). CDR3 size: 13 residues. V lost 4 bases and J 5 bases, leaving 11 bases between the germline ends. CDR3 sequence (DNA): TGTGCCAGTAGTAAGGGGCGGGTGGAGACCCAGTACTTC. This translates into CASSKGRVETQYF.

The chain couples TRBV11-2 to TRBJ2-3; possibly TRBD2 for D (5 bases). The germline V and J ends were trimmed by 4 bases and 0 bases, with 11 bases remaining between them. The V gene's germline CDR1 is SGHAT and CDR2 FQNNGV. The CDR3 sequence is 15 residues long. This chain's CDR3 is CASSSERTSTDTQYF. Written as DNA, the CDR3 is TGTGCCAGCAGCTCAGAGAGGACTAGCACAGATACGCAGTATTTT. The full variable domain, rest sourced from reference TRBV11-2 and TRBJ2-3, is EAGVAQSPRYKIIEKRQSVAFWCNPISGHATLYWYQQILGQGPKLLIQFQNNGVVDDSQLPKDRFSAERLKGVDSTLKIQPAKLEDSAVYLCASSSERTSTDTQYFGPGTRLTVL.

The chain links TRBV25-1 to TRBJ1-4; D perhaps matches TRBD1 (5 bases). V gave up 7 bases and J gave up 10 bases, with 16 bases separating them. Per the germline V gene, CDR1 is MGHDK and CDR2 is SYGVNS. The CDR3 spans 13 residues. The CDR3 DNA is TGTGCCAGCACGGACGACCTCGGGGGAAAACTGTTTTTT. Protein sequence: CASTDDLGGKLFF.

The chain combines TRBV7-9 with TRBJ1-2, with TRBD1 matching over 8 bases. The CDR3 loop spans 15 amino acids. After removal of 4 bases from V and 4 bases from J, the junction contained 8 bases not matched to a gene. Germline-derived CDR1 and CDR2 are SEHNR and FQNEAQ (reference sequence). The CDR3 nucleotides read TGTGCCAGCAGCTCCCGGACAGGGTGGACCTATGGCTACACCTTC. Translating it yields CASSSRTGWTYGYTF.

The V call is TRBV5-1, the J call TRBJ2-7, with D unclear. Looked up from germline, CDR1 is SGHRS and CDR2 is YFSETQ. CDR3 length: 13 amino acids. V lost 0 bases, J lost 2 bases, and 6 bases lay in between. The CDR3 here is CASSLEGTYEQYF. The CDR3 DNA is TGCGCCAGCAGCTTGGAAGGCACCTACGAGCAGTACTTC.

This chain links TRBV7-3 with TRBJ1-2; 10 bases are shared with TRBD1. V lost 6 bases and J lost 0; bases outside the gene matches: 16. CDR3 size: 19 residues. The V gene's germline CDR1 is SGHTA and CDR2 FQGTGA. CDR3 coding DNA: TGTGCCAGCAGGGACCCGGGACAGGGGTTCCCTTCCACTAACTATGGCTACACCTTC. This translates into CASRDPGQGFPSTNYGYTF.